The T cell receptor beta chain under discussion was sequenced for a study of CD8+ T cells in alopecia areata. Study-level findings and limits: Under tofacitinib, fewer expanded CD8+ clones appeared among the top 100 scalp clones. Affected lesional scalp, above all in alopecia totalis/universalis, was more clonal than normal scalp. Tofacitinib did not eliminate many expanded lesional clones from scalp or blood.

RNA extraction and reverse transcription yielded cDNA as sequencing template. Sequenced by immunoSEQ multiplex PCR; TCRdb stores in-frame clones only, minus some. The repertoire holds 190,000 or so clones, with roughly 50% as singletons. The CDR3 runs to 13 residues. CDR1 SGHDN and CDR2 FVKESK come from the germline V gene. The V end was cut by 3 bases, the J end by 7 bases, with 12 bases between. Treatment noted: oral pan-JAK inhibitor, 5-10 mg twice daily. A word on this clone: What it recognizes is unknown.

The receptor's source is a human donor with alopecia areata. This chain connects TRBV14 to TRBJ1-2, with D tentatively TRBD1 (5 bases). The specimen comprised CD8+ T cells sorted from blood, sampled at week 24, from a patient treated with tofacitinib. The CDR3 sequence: CASSQGLTGGYTF. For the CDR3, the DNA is TGTGCCAGCAGCCAGGGACTGACGGGTGGCTACACCTTC. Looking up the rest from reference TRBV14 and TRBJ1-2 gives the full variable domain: EAGVTQFPSHSVIEKGQTVTLRCDPISGHDNLYWYRRVMGKEIKFLLHFVKESKQDESGMPNNRFLAERTGGTYSTLKVQPAELEDSGVYFCASSQGLTGGYTFGSGTRLTVV.